This T cell receptor (beta chain) was obtained from a study of tumor-infiltrating lymphocytes in primary liver carcinoma (dated by TCRdb to the late 2010s). As for the study more broadly: Of the five patients, three men and two women aged 30 to 69 years, four had hepatocellular carcinoma and one had combined HCC and intrahepatic cholangiocarcinoma. The tumors of the five patients were staged as T1-T3 N0M0, with maximum diameters ranging from 4.2 to 10 cm. Each sample produced roughly 3.65 to 7.13 million productive TCRbeta reads, and read depth showed no significant difference between tissue types. For each liver tumor, the study sampled five regions along with adjacent normal tissue and blood, and applied TCRbeta repertoire sequencing, expression microarrays and whole-exome sequencing. TCRbeta repertoire sequencing covered 35 specimens from 5 patients: about 25 tumor regions, 5 adjacent noncancerous liver tissues and 5 peripheral blood samples. Reproducibility between technical replicate repertoires was high, with correlation coefficients above 0.95 and mean shared-clone rates roughly 0.91. The research as a whole found: A significantly larger repertoire fraction was made up by the top 250 clones in tumors than in blood (p = 0.039). Because sequencing covered only the TCR beta chain and unpaired alpha chains were not captured, true repertoire diversity is likely underestimated. Consistent with antigen-driven expansion, pairs of tumor regions showed higher repertoire overlap (mean about 36%) than either tumor-adjacent pairs (about 17%) or tumor-blood pairs (about 15%). With just a few patients in the study, the authors point out that the findings should be validated in a larger study. Since the samples were bulk and unsorted, there was no way to compare CD4+ and CD8+ T cell repertoires.

Total RNA and DNA were co-extracted from roughly 20-30 mg of bulk tissue with the AllPrep DNA/RNA mini kit, without cell sorting. Surgical resection was performed in China between 2015 and early 2016 on about five patients with histopathologically diagnosed primary liver carcinoma. Patients had chronic HBV infection and were treatment-naive at sampling. Pieces of fresh tumor and adjacent tissue were cut in half, with one half kept in RNAlater at -80 degrees C and the other half sent for histology. TCRbeta-specific cDNA was reverse-transcribed from 500 to 550 ng total RNA using a constant-region primer and ProtoScript II reverse transcriptase. The TCRbeta libraries were prepared through three rounds of nested multiplex PCR following a slightly modified ARM-PCR procedure. The first two PCR rounds used multiplex TRBV1-TRBV30 forward primers with a Cbeta reverse primer, each for roughly 11 cycles. Sample barcodes and Illumina adapters were added in a final 25-cycle PCR using Deep VentR polymerase. Before sequencing, amplicons of 200-500 bp were purified from gel using a QIAquick gel extraction kit. TCRbeta amplicons were sequenced on an Illumina HiSeq 2500 with 250-bp paired-end reads. The original pipeline was this. Quality trimming of reads was performed with Trimmomatic v0.33, and paired reads were merged with FLASH v1.2.11 so that full CDR3 sequences could be recovered. MiGEC v1.2.1b assigned V, D and J germline segments to the rearranged TCRbeta sequences. Clonotype statistics and Shannon-Wiener diversity indices were calculated with VDJtools v1.0.0. Except for diversity analysis, only the 250 most abundant clonotypes of each sample were used in subsequent analyses to reduce sampling bias. The public reads were quality trimmed at Q25 with fastp and then assembled into clones with MiXCR by TCRdb, keeping productive beta chains. Rows with a matching CDR3 protein are joined into one entry that keeps the most common DNA and genes. These V and J calls originate from TCRdb's pipeline instead of the authors' own analysis. The sample table contains 90,000 to 150,000 distinct CDR3 sequences; only one count was recorded for roughly 70% of them. The ten largest make up 7.5% to 10% of the sample.

As for this clonotype: Its antigen is unknown. A much larger clone lies one base from this, so it may be a read error.

The V end loses 2 bases and the J end loses 5 bases, and a stretch of 13 bases separates them. From the cysteine up to the phenylalanine, the CDR3 has a length of 14 residues. Just CDR3 DNA is preserved here, 42 bases in frame from base 1. Sequences GTSNPN (CDR1) and SVGIG (CDR2) are obtained from the germline V gene (reference sequence). The chain was built from TRBV30 and TRBJ2-4, with a weak D call of TRBD1 (6 bases match). The sequenced sample was tumor-adjacent normal liver tissue. This receptor was taken from an older woman with primary liver carcinoma and hepatitis B virus infection. The base sequence is TGTGCCTGGAGTCAAGGGACATGTGAAAACATTCAGTACTTC. It is translated as CAWSQGTCENIQYF.